The sequence of this TCR beta chain was determined in a study of T cell repertoires in cytomegalovirus infection. About the study: Shared public TCR beta signatures pointed to both CMV infection and a matching HLA type.

In regard to this clonotype: Its antigen is as yet unknown.

A single record per CDR3 protein comes from TCRdb applying MiXCR to the reads. Among more than 250,000 distinct CDR3 sequences listed, around a quarter were seen once. V was trimmed by 5 bases and J by 9 bases, leaving 19 bases between them. CDR3 length: 14 residues. Germline V lookup: CDR1 SGHVS, CDR2 FQNEAQ. Findings of the study overall: Across the ex vivo response, the dominant clonotypes were HLA-C-restricted CMV-specific TCR beta clonotypes.

This sequence was found in a human donor in good health (CMV status not recorded). Some clones in this sample may be carry-over from other donors' samples. This material consisted of cultured PBMCs, taken from culture after CMV antigen stimulation. The chain joins TRBV7-8 to TRBJ1-1, with D maybe TRBD1 (5 bases). The CDR3, as DNA: TGTGCCAGCAGCCCGGGGGTATTATCTGGTAAAGCTTTCTTT. Translation: CASSPGVLSGKAFF.